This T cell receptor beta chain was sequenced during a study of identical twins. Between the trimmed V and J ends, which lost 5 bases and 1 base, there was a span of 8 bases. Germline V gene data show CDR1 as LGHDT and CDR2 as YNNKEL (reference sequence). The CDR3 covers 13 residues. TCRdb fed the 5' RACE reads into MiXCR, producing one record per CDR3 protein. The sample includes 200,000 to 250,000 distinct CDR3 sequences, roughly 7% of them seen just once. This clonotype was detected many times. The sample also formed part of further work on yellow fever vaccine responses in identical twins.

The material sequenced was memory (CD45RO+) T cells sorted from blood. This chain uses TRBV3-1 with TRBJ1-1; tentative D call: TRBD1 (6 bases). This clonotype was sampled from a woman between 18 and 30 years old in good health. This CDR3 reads CASSTTGNTEAFF. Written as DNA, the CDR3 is TGTGCCAGCAGCACGACAGGGAACACTGAAGCTTTCTTT. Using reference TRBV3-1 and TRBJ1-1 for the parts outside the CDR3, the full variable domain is DTAVSQTPKYLVTQMGNDKSIKCEQNLGHDTMYWYKQDSKKFLKIMFSYNNKELIINETVPNRFSPKSPDKAHLNLHINSLELGDSAVYFCASSTTGNTEAFFGQGTRLTVV.